This T cell receptor (beta chain) originates from a study of post-analysis software for immune sequencing data. Turning to the study itself: As for disease course, relapsing-remitting, secondary progressive and progressive-relapsing multiple sclerosis were all included.

Findings and caveats of the study: Comparison of patients with controls showed five or six TRBV segments more frequent in patients, TRBV5-6, TRBV5-1 and TRBV20-1 among them.

Per the germline V gene, CDR1 is SGHRS and CDR2 is YFSETQ. CDR3 length: 15 residues. Trimming cost V 2 bases and J 12 bases; bases outside gene matches: 10. Unique molecular identifiers had been added to the TCR beta cDNA libraries. Input populations of about 0.85 to 11 million T cells gave rise to some 500,000 cDNA molecules. Each CDR3 protein is one row after TCRdb ran MiXCR on the PCR reads. In the table there are approximately 690,000 distinct CDR3 sequences, about 60% of which are singletons. Notes on this clonotype: Its antigen is still unknown.

This chain joins TRBV5-1 and TRBJ2-2; 10 positions agree with TRBD1. This TCR was recovered from a girl aged 2-9 years with multiple sclerosis. Sequencing used blood. The DNA of the CDR3 is TGCGCCAGCAGCTTCTCGCCGACAGGGGGCGGAAAGCTGTTTTTT. Its translation is CASSFSPTGGGKLFF.